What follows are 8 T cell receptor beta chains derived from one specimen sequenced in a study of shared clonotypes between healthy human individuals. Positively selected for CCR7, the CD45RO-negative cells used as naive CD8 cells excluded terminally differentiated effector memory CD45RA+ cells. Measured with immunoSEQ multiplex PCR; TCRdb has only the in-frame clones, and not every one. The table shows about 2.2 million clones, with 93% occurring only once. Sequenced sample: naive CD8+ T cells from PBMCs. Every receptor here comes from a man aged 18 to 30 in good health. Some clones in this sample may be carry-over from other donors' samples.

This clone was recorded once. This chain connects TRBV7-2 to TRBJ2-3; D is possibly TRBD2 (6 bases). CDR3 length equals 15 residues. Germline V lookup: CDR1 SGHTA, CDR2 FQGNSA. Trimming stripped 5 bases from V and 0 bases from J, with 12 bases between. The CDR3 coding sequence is TGTGCCAGCAGCCCGGTTCGGGGGAGCACAGATACGCAGTATTTT. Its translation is CASSPVRGSTDTQYF.

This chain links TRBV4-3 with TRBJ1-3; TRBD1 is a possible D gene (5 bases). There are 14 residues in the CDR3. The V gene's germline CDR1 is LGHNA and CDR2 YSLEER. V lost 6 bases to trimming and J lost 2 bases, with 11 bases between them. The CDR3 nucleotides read TGCGCCAGCAGTCGAAGGGGTACTGGAAACACCATATATTTT. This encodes CASSRRGTGNTIYF.

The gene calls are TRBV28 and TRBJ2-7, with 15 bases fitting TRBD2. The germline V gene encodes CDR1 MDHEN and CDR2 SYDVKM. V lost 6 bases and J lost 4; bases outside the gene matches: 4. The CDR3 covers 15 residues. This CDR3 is CASRTGTSGRYEQYF. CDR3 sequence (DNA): TGTGCCAGCAGAACCGGGACTAGCGGGAGGTACGAGCAGTACTTC.

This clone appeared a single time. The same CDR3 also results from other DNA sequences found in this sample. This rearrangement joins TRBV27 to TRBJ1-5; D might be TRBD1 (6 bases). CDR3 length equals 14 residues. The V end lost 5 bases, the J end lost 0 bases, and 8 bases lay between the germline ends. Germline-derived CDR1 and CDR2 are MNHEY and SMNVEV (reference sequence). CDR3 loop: CASSVGGSNQPQHF. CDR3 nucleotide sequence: TGTGCCAGCAGTGTAGGGGGTAGCAATCAGCCCCAGCATTTT.

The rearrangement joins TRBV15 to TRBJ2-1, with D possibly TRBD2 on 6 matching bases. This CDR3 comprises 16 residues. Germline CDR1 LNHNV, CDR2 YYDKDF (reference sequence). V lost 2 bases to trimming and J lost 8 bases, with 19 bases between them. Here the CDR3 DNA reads TGTGCCACCAGCAGATTACTAGCTCAGAGAAAAGATGAGCAGTTCTTC. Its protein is CATSRLLAQRKDEQFF.

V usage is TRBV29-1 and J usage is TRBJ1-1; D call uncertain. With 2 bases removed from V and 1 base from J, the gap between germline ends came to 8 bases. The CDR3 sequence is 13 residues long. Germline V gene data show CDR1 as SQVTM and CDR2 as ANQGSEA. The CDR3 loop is CSVEMWGNTEAFF. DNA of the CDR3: TGCAGCGTTGAAATGTGGGGGAACACTGAAGCTTTCTTT.

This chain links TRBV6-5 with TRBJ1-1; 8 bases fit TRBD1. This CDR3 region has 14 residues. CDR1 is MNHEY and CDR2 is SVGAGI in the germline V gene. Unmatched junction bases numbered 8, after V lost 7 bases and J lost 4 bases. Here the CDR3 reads CASTKTGGGTEAFF. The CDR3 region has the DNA TGTGCCAGCACCAAAACAGGGGGAGGCACTGAAGCTTTCTTT.

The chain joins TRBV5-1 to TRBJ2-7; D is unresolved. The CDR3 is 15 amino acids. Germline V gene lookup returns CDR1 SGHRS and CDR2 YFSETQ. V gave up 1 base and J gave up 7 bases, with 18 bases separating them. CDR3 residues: CASSLIRSSAGEQYF. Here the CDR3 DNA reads TGCGCCAGCAGCTTGATACGGAGTTCGGCCGGGGAGCAGTACTTC.